The rows below give T cell receptor beta chains drawn from one sample of a study of identical twins. TCRdb reanalysed the 5' RACE reads using MiXCR and keeps one entry per CDR3 protein. Here the sample spans approximately 600,000 distinct CDR3 sequences, 9% to 10% being singletons. These data were likewise used in another study, on yellow fever vaccine responses in identical twins.

Sequencing was performed on PBMCs. Receptor source: a woman aged 18-29 years in good health. The CDR3 runs from the conserved cysteine through the conserved F or W. A D gene is named only where the DNA matches it firmly. Clone size is stated in some rows and not others, as once, few, many or a class when expanded.

clone size: NA
D gene: TRBD2
V gene: TRBV3-1
J gene: TRBJ2-7
CDR3 length: 15
CDR3 DNA: TGTGCCAGCAGTTCCCGGGGGGGGAATTCCTACGAGCAGTACTTC
CDR3 protein: CASSSRGGNSYEQYF

clone size: few
D gene: TRBD1
V gene: TRBV10-3
J gene: TRBJ2-3
CDR3 length: 16
CDR3 DNA: TGTGCCATCACCAATAGGGACAGGGGAGGCACAGATACGCAGTATTTT
CDR3 protein: CAITNRDRGGTDTQYF

clone size: few
D gene: TRBD1
V gene: TRBV2
J gene: TRBJ2-7
CDR3 length: 14
CDR3 DNA: TGTGCCAGCAGGTTGGGGACAGGATCTCACGAGCAGTACTTC
CDR3 protein: CASRLGTGSHEQYF

clone size: NA
D gene: NA
V gene: TRBV3-1
J gene: TRBJ2-1
CDR3 length: 15
CDR3 DNA: TGTGCCAGCAGCCAACCGGGGCCGAAGAGCAATGAGCAGTTCTTC
CDR3 protein: CASSQPGPKSNEQFF

clone size: few
D gene: NA
V gene: TRBV20-1
J gene: TRBJ1-1
CDR3 length: 15
CDR3 DNA: TGCAGTGCTAGAGAGAGGAGTGCAGGGAACACTGAAGCTTTCTTT
CDR3 protein: CSARERSAGNTEAFF

clone size: few
D gene: TRBD1
V gene: TRBV6-1
J gene: TRBJ2-5
CDR3 length: 15
CDR3 DNA: TGTGCCAGCACCCAATTTGGGGACAGCCAAGAGACCCAGTACTTC
CDR3 protein: CASTQFGDSQETQYF

clone size: few
D gene: TRBD1
V gene: TRBV4-3
J gene: TRBJ2-5
CDR3 length: 17
CDR3 DNA: TGCGCCAGCAGCCAATCTGGGACAGGGATAATCGCAGAGACCCAGTACTTC
CDR3 protein: CASSQSGTGIIAETQYF

clone size: NA
D gene: NA
V gene: TRBV12-3/TRBV12-4
J gene: TRBJ2-1
CDR3 length: 15
CDR3 DNA: TGTGCCAGCAGTCATTATGGACGGCGGCGCGATGAGCAGTTCTTC
CDR3 protein: CASSHYGRRRDEQFF

clone size: many
D gene: NA
V gene: TRBV7-2
J gene: TRBJ2-3
CDR3 length: 13
CDR3 DNA: TGTGCCAGCAGTTTGCCTGTAACAGATACGCAGTATTTT
CDR3 protein: CASSLPVTDTQYF

clone size: many
D gene: NA
V gene: TRBV7-2
J gene: TRBJ1-1
CDR3 length: 13
CDR3 DNA: TGTGCCAGCAGCTCTTATCCCACCACTGAAGCTTTCTTT
CDR3 protein: CASSSYPTTEAFF

clone size: NA
D gene: NA
V gene: TRBV30
J gene: TRBJ2-2
CDR3 length: 12
CDR3 DNA: TGTGCCTGGGGGGGGCTAGCGGCGAGGCTGTTTTTT
CDR3 protein: CAWGGLAARLFF

clone size: few
D gene: NA
V gene: TRBV7-2
J gene: TRBJ1-4
CDR3 length: 15
CDR3 DNA: TGTGCCAGCAGCTTAGCGCAGGGAACGGGGAGAAAACTGTTTTTT
CDR3 protein: CASSLAQGTGRKLFF

clone size: NA
D gene: NA
V gene: TRBV20-1
J gene: TRBJ1-4
CDR3 length: 12
CDR3 DNA: TGCAGTGCGTTCGAGGGGTCTGAAAAACTGTTTTTT
CDR3 protein: CSAFEGSEKLFF

clone size: many
D gene: NA
V gene: TRBV2
J gene: TRBJ2-7
CDR3 length: 13
CDR3 DNA: TGTGCCAGCAGTGACGGTGACAGTTACGAGCAGTACTTC
CDR3 protein: CASSDGDSYEQYF

clone size: many
D gene: TRBD2
V gene: TRBV6-1
J gene: TRBJ2-7
CDR3 length: 15
CDR3 DNA: TGTGCCAGCAAACACAAAGGACTAGCGCTCTACGAGCAGTACTTC
CDR3 protein: CASKHKGLALYEQYF

clone size: NA
D gene: TRBD2
V gene: TRBV20-1
J gene: TRBJ2-2
CDR3 length: 16
CDR3 DNA: TGCAGTGCCCGATCCGGGACTAGATCGAACACCGGGGAGCTGTTTTTT
CDR3 protein: CSARSGTRSNTGELFF

clone size: NA
D gene: TRBD1
V gene: TRBV20-1
J gene: TRBJ2-3
CDR3 length: 13
CDR3 DNA: TGCAGTGCTAGAGTCCAGGGGGCAGATACGCAGTATTTT
CDR3 protein: CSARVQGADTQYF

clone size: NA
D gene: NA
V gene: TRBV25-1
J gene: TRBJ1-3
CDR3 length: 15
CDR3 DNA: TGTGCCAGCAGTGAGATCGACAGCTCTGGAAACACCATATATTTT
CDR3 protein: CASSEIDSSGNTIYF

clone size: many
D gene: NA
V gene: TRBV16
J gene: TRBJ1-5
CDR3 length: 15
CDR3 DNA: TGTGCCAGCAGCCAATTTCAGGGGCTCGGGCAGCCCCAGCATTTT
CDR3 protein: CASSQFQGLGQPQHF

clone size: NA
D gene: NA
V gene: TRBV5-1
J gene: TRBJ1-4
CDR3 length: 14
CDR3 DNA: TGCGCCAGCAGCCCCGGCGGATTGAATGAAAAACTGTTTTTT
CDR3 protein: CASSPGGLNEKLFF

clone size: few
D gene: NA
V gene: TRBV5-1
J gene: TRBJ2-2
CDR3 length: 16
CDR3 DNA: TGCGCCAGCAGCTTGGTGGGGGGTCCGAACACCGGGGAGCTGTTTTTT
CDR3 protein: CASSLVGGPNTGELFF

clone size: NA
D gene: NA
V gene: TRBV6-6
J gene: TRBJ1-2
CDR3 length: 11
CDR3 DNA: TGTGCCATTCCGGAGGGAAACGGCTACACCTTC
CDR3 protein: CAIPEGNGYTF

clone size: NA
D gene: NA
V gene: TRBV1
J gene: TRBJ2-2
CDR3 length: 15
CDR3 DNA: TGTGCTAGAGATCAAGAATTAGGGGACACCGGGGAGCTGTTTTTT
CDR3 protein: CARDQELGDTGELFF

clone size: NA
D gene: TRBD2
V gene: TRBV7-2
J gene: TRBJ2-3
CDR3 length: 17
CDR3 DNA: TGTGCCAGCAGCTCCTCTCGACTAGCGGGACGGACAGATACGCAGTATTTT
CDR3 protein: CASSSSRLAGRTDTQYF

clone size: NA
D gene: NA
V gene: TRBV29-1
J gene: TRBJ1-1
CDR3 length: 13
CDR3 DNA: TGCAGCGTTGAAGAATCCGGGTCCACTGAAGCTTTCTTT
CDR3 protein: CSVEESGSTEAFF

clone size: few
D gene: TRBD2
V gene: TRBV12-3/TRBV12-4
J gene: TRBJ2-1
CDR3 length: 18
CDR3 DNA: TGTGCCAGCAGTGTACTAGCGGGGGGGCAAAGGTCCTACAATGAGCAGTTCTTC
CDR3 protein: CASSVLAGGQRSYNEQFF

clone size: few
D gene: NA
V gene: TRBV21-1
J gene: TRBJ2-5
CDR3 length: 15
CDR3 DNA: TGTGCCAGCAGCCAAGACAGGGCACCCCAAGAGACCCAGTACTTC
CDR3 protein: CASSQDRAPQETQYF

clone size: NA
D gene: TRBD2
V gene: TRBV7-2
J gene: TRBJ2-7
CDR3 length: 12
CDR3 DNA: TGTGCCAGCAGCCTATTCGGGGGGGAGCAGTACTTC
CDR3 protein: CASSLFGGEQYF

clone size: many
D gene: TRBD2
V gene: TRBV4-2
J gene: TRBJ2-7
CDR3 length: 16
CDR3 DNA: TGTGCCAGCAGCCAAGAGACTAGCGGGAGGGCTTACGAGCAGTACTTC
CDR3 protein: CASSQETSGRAYEQYF

clone size: many
D gene: TRBD2
V gene: TRBV27
J gene: TRBJ2-7
CDR3 length: 18
CDR3 DNA: TGTGCCAGCACCCACCTCGGGGTGGGGGGACTACGTTTGAACGAGCAGTACTTC
CDR3 protein: CASTHLGVGGLRLNEQYF

clone size: many
D gene: NA
V gene: TRBV12-3/TRBV12-4
J gene: TRBJ2-1
CDR3 length: 16
CDR3 DNA: TGTGCCAGCAGTTTAGCCCAGGCCTCAATCTACAATGAGCAGTTCTTC
CDR3 protein: CASSLAQASIYNEQFF

clone size: NA
D gene: TRBD2
V gene: TRBV5-5
J gene: TRBJ2-7
CDR3 length: 17
CDR3 DNA: TGTGCCAGCAGCCCCGGGGAAGGAGGGGCGGGAGGGCTCGAGCAGTACTTC
CDR3 protein: CASSPGEGGAGGLEQYF

clone size: few
D gene: TRBD2
V gene: TRBV4-3
J gene: TRBJ2-1
CDR3 length: 14
CDR3 DNA: TGCGCCAGCAGCCAAGATCCCCGGGAGGATGAGCAGTTCTTC
CDR3 protein: CASSQDPREDEQFF

clone size: many
D gene: NA
V gene: TRBV7-2
J gene: TRBJ2-7
CDR3 length: 13
CDR3 DNA: TGTGCCAGCAGCTTAGCCGGGGTCATGGAGCAGTACTTC
CDR3 protein: CASSLAGVMEQYF